This T cell receptor beta chain came from a study of Ad26.COV2.S vaccination and SARS-CoV-2 variants. At the level of the study: It was the COV1001 Ad26.COV2.S trial arm that included the donor. Whole-study findings and limits: Total T cell responses, in the TCR breadth and depth analyses, may have been underestimated.

The CDR3 sequence is 15 residues long. From germline, CDR1 is KGHSH and CDR2 LQKENI. V lost 0 bases and J lost 1, with 8 bases in between. Treatment indicated: about 20 received Ad26.COV2.S at low or high dose, single or two shots; about 5 received placebo; per-sample allocation not given. It was on day 63 after the first vaccine or placebo injection that samples were taken. About this clone itself: The antigen remains undetermined.

The table came from immunoSEQ multiplex PCR; TCRdb's copy has only in-frame clones and leaves some out. The table records about 420,000 clones, approximately 90% of them present only once. Sequencing was performed on peripheral blood, taken in a trial of Ad26.COV2.S vaccine versus placebo. The clonotype was recovered from a person aged 18-65 years who received the Ad26.COV2.S COVID-19 vaccine or a placebo. The rearrangement uses TRBV18 and TRBJ2-3; a weak D match, TRBD2 (6 bases). DNA of the CDR3: TGTGCCAGCTCACCACCGCCTAGCGGCACAGATACGCAGTATTTT. Translation: CASSPPPSGTDTQYF.